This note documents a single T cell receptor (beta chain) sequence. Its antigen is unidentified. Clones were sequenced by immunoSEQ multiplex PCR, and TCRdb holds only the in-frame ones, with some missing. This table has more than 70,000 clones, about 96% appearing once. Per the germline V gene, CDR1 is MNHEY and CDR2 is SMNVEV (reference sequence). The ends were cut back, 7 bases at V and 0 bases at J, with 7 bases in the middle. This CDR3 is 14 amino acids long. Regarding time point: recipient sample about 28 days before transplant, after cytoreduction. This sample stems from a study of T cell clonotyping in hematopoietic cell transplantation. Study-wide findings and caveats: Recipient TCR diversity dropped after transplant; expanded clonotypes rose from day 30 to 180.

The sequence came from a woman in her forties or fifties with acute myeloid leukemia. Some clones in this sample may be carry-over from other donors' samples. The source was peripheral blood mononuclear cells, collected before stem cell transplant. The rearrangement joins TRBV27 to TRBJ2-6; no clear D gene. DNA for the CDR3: TGTGCCAGCACCCGAGCCTCTGGGGCCAACGTCCTGACTTTC. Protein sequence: CASTRASGANVLTF.